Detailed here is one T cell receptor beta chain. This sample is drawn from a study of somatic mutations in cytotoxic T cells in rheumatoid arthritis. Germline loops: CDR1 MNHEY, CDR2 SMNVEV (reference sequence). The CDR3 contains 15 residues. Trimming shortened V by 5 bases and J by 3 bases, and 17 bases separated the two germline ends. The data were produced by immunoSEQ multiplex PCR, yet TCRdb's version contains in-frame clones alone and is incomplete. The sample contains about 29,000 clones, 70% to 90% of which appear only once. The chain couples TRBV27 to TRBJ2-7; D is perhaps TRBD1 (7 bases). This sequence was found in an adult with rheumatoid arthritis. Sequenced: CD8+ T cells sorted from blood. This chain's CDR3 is CASSGAGQSFYEQYF. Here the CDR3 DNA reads TGTGCCAGCAGTGGGGCGGGACAGTCTTTCTACGAGCAGTACTTC.